This T cell receptor (beta chain) appears in the sequencing data of a study of cytomegalovirus exposure and HLA in healthy donors. CDR1 and CDR2 (germline): SQVTM, ANQGSEA. The V and J ends lost 4 bases and 7 bases, in that order; junction bases with no gene match: 7. CDR3 length: 13 amino acids. General observations from the study: In a later analysis, most CMV-associated TCR beta chains appeared HLA-restricted. Relative to the approximately 660-donor mean, N-insertions were reportedly fewer in an Asian-associated ancestry cluster in a later analysis. 87-base-pair reads could not separate some V segments, including TRBV6-2 and TRBV6-3.

In the PCR, 60 Vbeta and 13 Jbeta primers were used. The table came from immunoSEQ multiplex PCR; TCRdb's copy has only in-frame clones and leaves some out. The sample contains roughly 150,000 clones, around two thirds of which appear only once. As for this clone: What it binds is unknown.

The gene calls are TRBV29-1 and TRBJ1-1, with 9 bases identical to TRBD1. The source is a woman aged 18-35 years in good health and CMV-seronegative. Sequencing was performed on PBMCs. The CDR3 nucleotides read TGCAGCGTTGGGGGACAGGGTCGCCTTGAAGCTTTCTTT. The encoded protein is CSVGGQGRLEAFF.